The following is a T cell receptor beta chain sequence with its context. Its matching antigen is unknown. Germline V lookup: CDR1 SGHRS, CDR2 YFSETQ. This CDR3 comprises 15 residues. With 5 bases clipped from V and 2 bases from J, the junction kept 9 bases outside the gene matches. This entry comes from a study of cytomegalovirus exposure and HLA in healthy donors. The PCR had 60 Vbeta and 13 Jbeta primers. Generated by immunoSEQ multiplex PCR, the TCRdb table keeps only in-frame clones and is missing some. The repertoire has approximately 190,000 clones, roughly 68% of them found once; the top ten carry 2.5% to 3%. Study results and limitations: Reported results showed that the classifier diagnosed cytomegalovirus status with high specificity and sensitivity. Indistinguishable V segments such as TRBV6-2 and TRBV6-3 were excluded.

V usage is TRBV5-1 and J usage is TRBJ2-5; the match to TRBD1 covers 7 bases. The sequenced sample was PBMCs. This TCR derives from a man aged 40-49 years in good health and CMV-seropositive. CDR3 sequence reads: CASSSTGSRQETQYF. The CDR3 bases are TGCGCCAGCAGTTCGACAGGGTCCCGACAAGAGACCCAGTACTTC.